This record covers a single TCR beta chain. Its target is not known. With the read ending 3 residues before the CDR3 end, the germline J gene is used to fill in that end. The data stem from a study of T cell clonality in common variable immunodeficiency. Per the germline V gene, CDR1 is SNHLY and CDR2 is FYNNEI. The CDR3 loop spans 13 amino acids. Most patients and controls had Caucasian heritage. Each donor provided about 5 to 9 ml of heparinized whole blood. Study findings and constraints: In common variable immunodeficiency, TCR beta chains reportedly carried fewer deletions and N-nucleotide insertions. Compared with controls, CVID subjects had fewer shared TCRbeta clones.

Sequencing used immunoSEQ multiplex PCR; TCRdb keeps in-frame clones, though not all of them. The sample presents more than 35,000 clones, none singletons. The sequencing sample was made of peripheral blood mononuclear cells. This clonotype was sampled from a person between 18 and 69 years old in good health. The gene calls are TRBV2 and TRBJ1-1, with 8 bases that match TRBD1. The CDR3 protein is CASSGVRQGEAFF. CDR3 DNA (partial): TGTGCCAGCAGTGGGGTGAGACAGGGGGAA.